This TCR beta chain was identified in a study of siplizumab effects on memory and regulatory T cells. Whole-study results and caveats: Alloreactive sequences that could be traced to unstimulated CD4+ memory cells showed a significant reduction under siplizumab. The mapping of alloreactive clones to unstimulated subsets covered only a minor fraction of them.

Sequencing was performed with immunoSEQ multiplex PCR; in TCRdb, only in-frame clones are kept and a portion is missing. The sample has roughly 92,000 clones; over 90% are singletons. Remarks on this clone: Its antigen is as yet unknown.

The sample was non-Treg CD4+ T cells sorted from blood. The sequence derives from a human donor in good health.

CDR3 sequence (DNA): TGCAGCGTCCACTATAGTAAATCCGGGACAACCTATGGCTACACCTTC. It encodes CSVHYSKSGTTYGYTF. V and J are TRBV29-1 and TRBJ1-2; tentatively, D is TRBD1 (6 bases). The CDR3 covers 16 residues. CDR1 and CDR2 from the germline V gene are SQVTM and ANQGSEA. The V end lost 6 bases, the J end lost 4 bases, and 24 bases lay between the germline ends. Combining the CDR3 with reference TRBV29-1 and TRBJ1-2 gives the whole variable domain SAVISQKPSRDICQRGTSLTIQCQVDSQVTMMFWYRQQPGQSLTLIATANQGSEATYESGFVIDKFPISRPNLTFSTLTVSNMSPEDSSIYLCSVHYSKSGTTYGYTFGSGTRLTVV.